The 15 T cell receptor beta chains listed next were all sequenced from one sample in a study of blood T cell repertoires in COVID-19 (dated by TCRdb to the early 2020s). Receptors were amplified or captured by the immunoSEQ multiplex PCR assay. The source is immuneACCESS, and TCRdb retained only in-frame sequences with V and J called. Part of the clones is not carried over; for the studies checked, unresolved V genes explain less than half of this, and the remainder is unexplained. In all, the sample holds some 270,000 clones, and about 87% of those were seen once. The ten largest account for about 2.9% of the sample. The material sequenced was PBMCs or T cells enriched from blood (not recorded which). The receptor source for this set is a woman aged 40 to 50 who had been exposed to COVID-19.

The J gene is TRBJ2-7, the V gene TRBV14; TRBD2 matches 7 bases. This CDR3 spans 16 amino acids. CDR1 SGHDN and CDR2 FVKESK come from the germline V gene. V shed 0 bases and J 2 bases; nucleotides not matched to a gene: 7. CDR3 region: CASSQETTSMAYEQYV. DNA for the CDR3: TGTGCCAGCAGCCAAGAGACGACTAGCATGGCCTACGAGCAGTACGTC.

The chain is built from TRBV29-1 and TRBJ2-1; TRBD2 matches at 7 bases. CDR3 length: 14 residues. The junction had 14 bases not matched to a gene; V was cut back by 8 bases and J by 7 bases. CDR1 SQVTM and CDR2 ANQGSEA come from the germline V gene. For the CDR3, the DNA is TGCAGCATGGAGACTAGCAATGTATATAATGAGCAGTTCTTC. Residues: CSMETSNVYNEQFF.

The rearrangement links TRBV28 to TRBJ1-2; D gene uncertain. This CDR3 contains 16 residues. Germline-derived CDR1 and CDR2 are MDHEN and SYDVKM. V lost 10 bases and J 2 bases, leaving 23 bases between the germline ends. CDR3 sequence reads: CATRRLSFRRNYGYTF. The CDR3 coding sequence is TGTGCCACCCGGAGGCTTAGCTTTCGGCGAAACTATGGCTACACCTTC.

The chain has TRBV6-5 and TRBJ2-5; TRBD2 aligns across 7 bases. Germline V lookup: CDR1 MNHEY, CDR2 SVGAGI. J lost 1 base, V lost 4 bases, and 6 bases had no gene match. The CDR3 is 15 residues long. CDR3 protein: CASSSSRGIQETQYF. CDR3 DNA sequence: TGTGCCAGCAGTTCCTCGCGGGGGATCCAAGAGACCCAGTACTTC.

This clone appeared once. This sequence joins TRBV11-3 and TRBJ2-2; D remains ambiguous. CDR1 is SGHNT and CDR2 is YENEEA in the germline V gene. The CDR3 spans 13 residues. Trimming cost V 7 bases and J 1 base, with 7 bases left between them. CDR3 coding DNA: TGTGCCAGCACGGTCGTGAACACCGGGGAGCTGTTTTTT. It codes for CASTVVNTGELFF.

J is TRBJ1-3 and V is TRBV7-2; 8 nucleotides align to TRBD1. The CDR3 extends over 14 amino acids. V shed 5 bases and J 3 bases; nucleotides not matched to a gene: 3. Germline V CDR1 and CDR2: SGHTA, FQGNSA. CDR3 nucleotides: TGTGCCAGCAGCATTGACAGGGGTGGAAACACCATATATTTT. It yields the protein CASSIDRGGNTIYF.

This chain connects TRBV5-5 to TRBJ1-1; D remains unclear. This CDR3 is built from 12 residues. V was cut by 5 bases and J by 6 bases, with 11 bases left in between. CDR1 is SGHKS, CDR2 YYEKEE, per germline (reference sequence). The CDR3 sequence is CASSFRFAEAFF. The CDR3 DNA sequence: TGTGCCAGCAGTTTTCGTTTCGCTGAAGCTTTCTTT. Full variable domain (missing parts from reference TRBV5-5 and TRBJ1-1): DAGVTQSPTHLIKTRGQQVTLRCSPISGHKSVSWYQQVLGQGPQFIFQYYEKEERGRGNFPDRFSARQFPNYSSELNVNALLLGDSALYLCASSFRFAEAFFGQGTRLTVV.

The rearrangement uses TRBV5-6 and TRBJ1-6; D call uncertain. The CDR3 loop spans 15 amino acids. Germline assignment: CDR1 SGHDT and CDR2 YYEEEE. V was cut by 0 bases and J by 7 bases, with 11 bases left in between. The CDR3 spells CASSLAGVFNSPLHF. The CDR3 DNA reads as TGTGCCAGCAGCTTGGCCGGGGTATTCAATTCACCCCTCCACTTT.

In its sample, this clone was seen once. V is TRBV19 and J is TRBJ2-1; no clear D gene. CDR3 length equals 13 residues. Germline assignment: CDR1 LNHDA and CDR2 SQIVND (reference sequence). Trimming removed 6 bases from V and 7 bases from J, with 13 bases in between. The CDR3 is CASRKLPMNEQFF. CDR3 coding DNA: TGTGCCAGTAGAAAGCTGCCCATGAATGAGCAGTTCTTC.

This sequence joins TRBV4-1 and TRBJ1-4; D is possibly TRBD1 (5 bases). Germline lookup yields CDR1 MGHRA and CDR2 YSYEKL. The CDR3 covers 16 residues. Trimming cost V 3 bases and J 5 bases, with 16 bases left between them. The CDR3 coding sequence is TGCGCCAGCAGCCACCTTCGACAGACTTCAAATGAAAAACTGTTTTTT. It yields the protein CASSHLRQTSNEKLFF.

This chain links TRBV6-5 with TRBJ1-2, with 8 nucleotides matching TRBD1. The germline V gene encodes CDR1 MNHEY and CDR2 SVGAGI. V lost 2 bases, J lost 6 bases, and 11 bases stayed unmatched. This CDR3 contains 16 residues. The CDR3: CASSYPIEAGGNGYTF. In DNA, the CDR3 is TGTGCCAGCAGTTACCCAATAGAGGCAGGGGGCAATGGCTACACCTTC.

This clone was detected only a few times. The V and J genes are TRBV18 and TRBJ1-1; 7 nucleotides line up with TRBD1. CDR1 KGHSH and CDR2 LQKENI come from the germline V gene. The CDR3 is 13 amino acids. The junction had 7 bases not matched to a gene; V was cut back by 6 bases and J by 6 bases. The CDR3, as DNA: TGTGCCAGCTCCCTTACCGGGACAGCTGAAGCTTTCTTT. This encodes CASSLTGTAEAFF.

V is TRBV11-3 and J is TRBJ1-2; D call uncertain. V lost 5 bases and J lost 6, with 13 bases in between. The CDR3 consists of 13 residues. Germline V gives CDR1 SGHNT, CDR2 YENEEA. Here the CDR3 reads CASSPARNHGYTF. The CDR3 coding sequence is TGTGCCAGCAGCCCAGCGAGGAACCATGGCTACACCTTC.

The genes are TRBV12-3 or TRBV12-4 and TRBJ1-1; D possibly corresponds to TRBD1 (6 bases). CDR3 length equals 13 residues. V lost 5 bases to trimming and J lost 1 base, with 8 bases between them. In DNA form, the CDR3 reads TGTGCCAGCAGTGCCAGGGGGAACACTGAAGCTTTCTTT. It yields the protein CASSARGNTEAFF.

V gene TRBV6-5 combines with J gene TRBJ1-1; perhaps TRBD1 as D (5 bases). This CDR3 region has 13 residues. V lost 7 bases and J 4 bases, leaving 13 bases between the germline ends. CDR1 is MNHEY and CDR2 is SVGAGI in the germline V gene. The CDR3 bases are TGTGCCAGCAATATCAGGGTTTTCACTGAAGCTTTCTTT. This encodes CASNIRVFTEAFF.